These 16 T cell receptor beta chains originate from one sample sequenced in a study of Graves' ophthalmopathy and Graves' hyperthyroidism. As the template, RNA transcripts were used to amplify TCR beta CDR3 regions. HTBI primers were employed in first-round RT-PCR, then a second-round multiplex PCR followed. From the multiplex PCR reads, TCRdb called clonotypes with MiXCR, one entry per CDR3 protein. The data show roughly 1.1 million distinct CDR3 sequences, with approximately 35% seen just once and around 10% held by the top ten. Sequencing was carried out using peripheral blood or thyroid tissue (not recorded which). The receptor source for this set is an adult man with Graves' hyperthyroidism.

This clonotype has a handful of counts. V is TRBV15 and J is TRBJ1-5; 9 positions agree with TRBD1. With 8 bases clipped from V and 10 bases from J, the junction kept 12 bases outside the gene matches. The CDR3 covers 14 residues. From germline, CDR1 is LNHNV and CDR2 YYDKDF (reference sequence). The CDR3 region is CATERDRVGSPQHF. In nucleotides, the CDR3 is TGTGCCACCGAGAGGGACAGGGTTGGCTCACCCCAGCATTTT.

In the case of this clonotype: This clone may be a read error of a much larger clone one base away. The chain is built from TRBV2 and TRBJ1-2; unclear D gene. Trimming took off 6 bases at V and 4 bases at J, with 18 bases between the two ends. Germline values: CDR1 SNHLY, CDR2 FYNNEI. The length of the CDR3 is 15 residues. The CDR3 loop reads CASRGGSVKFYGYTF. The CDR3 nucleotides are TGTGCCAGCAGGGGTGGGTCAGTCAAGTTCTATGGCTACACCTTC.

The chain couples TRBV2 to TRBJ2-6; 7 positions match TRBD2. The CDR3 loop spans 17 amino acids. V shed 6 bases and J 0 bases; nucleotides not matched to a gene: 8. Germline assignment: CDR1 SNHLY and CDR2 FYNNEI. In nucleotides, the CDR3 is TGTGCCAGCAGGGGTTGGACGGGAGGCTCTGGGGCCAACGTCCTGACTTTC. Its translation is CASRGWTGGSGANVLTF.

This chain's CDR3 is CASSRRGHGYTF. In nucleotides, the CDR3 is TGTGCCAGCAGCCGCAGGGGCCATGGCTACACCTTC. This chain links TRBV7-9 with TRBJ1-2; tentative D call: TRBD1 (6 bases). Per germline, CDR1 SEHNR and CDR2 FQNEAQ (reference sequence). Between the trimmed V and J ends, which lost 5 bases and 6 bases, there was a span of 10 bases. This CDR3 spans 12 amino acids. Combining the CDR3 with reference TRBV7-9 and TRBJ1-2 gives the whole variable domain DTGVSQNPRHKITKRGQNVTFRCDPISEHNRLYWYRQTLGQGPEFLTYFQNEAQLEKSRLLSDRFSAERPKGSFSTLEIQRTEQGDSAMYLCASSRRGHGYTFGSGTRLTVV.

This clonotype has a single count. The junction does not match germline at one end; this may be a read error. This chain uses TRBV7-2 with TRBJ2-7; D is undetermined. CDR3 length: 12 residues. Germline CDR1 SGHTA, CDR2 FQGNSA. The CDR3 reads CVSSPATLEQYF. In DNA, the CDR3 is TGTGTCAGCAGCCCCGCCACTTTAGAGCAGTACTTC.

This clonotype was counted between two and nine times. The chain uses TRBV5-4 and TRBJ2-6; D uncertain. Germline lookup yields CDR1 SGHNT and CDR2 YYREEE (reference sequence). CDR3 length: 15 residues. Trimming took 5 bases from V and 4 from J, leaving 13 bases between them. The CDR3 sequence is CASRKTEAGANVLTF. The CDR3 nucleotides read TGTGCCAGCAGAAAAACAGAGGCGGGGGCCAACGTCCTGACTTTC.

This clonotype has only one observation. The rearrangement joins TRBV11-2 to TRBJ1-5, with D uncertain. The germline V and J ends were trimmed by 5 bases and 14 bases, with 19 bases remaining between them. The germline V gene has CDR1 SGHAT and CDR2 FQNNGV. The CDR3 consists of 13 residues. The CDR3 DNA reads TGTGCCAGCAGCCCAACCGGGAGAGGCTACGAGCATTTT. It is translated as CASSPTGRGYEHF.

The chain carries TRBV6-6 and TRBJ1-5; perhaps TRBD1 as D (5 bases). The CDR3 loop spans 14 amino acids. V dropped 6 bases and J dropped 1 base, with 10 bases sitting between them. Germline assignment: CDR1 MNHNY and CDR2 SVGAGI (reference sequence). The CDR3 loop reads CASRDSRSNQPQHF. The CDR3 DNA is TGTGCCAGCAGAGACAGTCGAAGCAATCAGCCCCAGCATTTT.

With regard to this clonotype: The junction does not match germline at one end; this may be a read error. This chain connects TRBV7-4 to TRBJ2-7; D gene unclear. In germline, CDR1 is SGHVT, CDR2 SQSDAQ. The CDR3 is 14 residues long. The CDR3 spells CASSLYINSYEQYF. CDR3 bases: TGTGCCAGCAGCCTGTACATCAACTCCTACGAGCAGTACTTT.

This clonotype occurred many times. The V gene is TRBV29-1, the J gene TRBJ1-2, with D maybe TRBD1 (6 bases). Germline V CDR1 and CDR2: SQVTM, ANQGSEA. The CDR3 sequence is 14 residues long. V lost 8 bases and J 3 bases, leaving 19 bases between the germline ends. The CDR3 loop reads CSTNRAWGDYGYTF. CDR3 sequence (DNA): TGCAGCACCAACAGGGCTTGGGGCGACTATGGCTACACCTTC.

This clonotype was counted many times. The gene calls are TRBV6-5 and TRBJ2-5; 11 nucleotides align to TRBD1. CDR3 length: 13 amino acids. Trimming cost V 8 bases and J 4 bases; bases outside gene matches: 3. CDR1 and CDR2 from the germline V gene are MNHEY and SVGAGI. CDR3 nucleotides: TGTGCCAGCGGACAGGGGGCATCAGAGACCCAGTACTTC. Protein: CASGQGASETQYF.

This clonotype was recorded many times. The CDR3 nucleotides read TGTGCCAGCAGCGTGTTGGGACAGGCTTCTTACGGCTACACCTTC. Its protein is CASSVLGQASYGYTF. V usage is TRBV9 and J usage is TRBJ1-2, with TRBD1 matching 8 bases. The CDR3 runs 15 residues. Germline V lookup: CDR1 SGDLS, CDR2 YYNGEE. The junction had 11 bases not matched to a gene; V was cut back by 2 bases and J by 8 bases.

This clonotype was seen a handful of times. This rearrangement joins TRBV7-2 to TRBJ1-1, with 10 bases matching TRBD1. Trimming removed 2 bases from V and 12 bases from J; junction bases left unmatched: 18. The CDR3 spans 17 residues. Looked up from germline, CDR1 is SGHTA and CDR2 is FQGNSA. The CDR3 sequence is CASSLKRLAGQGKMTFF. The CDR3 coding sequence is TGTGCCAGCAGCTTAAAACGACTAGCGGGACAGGGGAAAATGACTTTCTTT.

The J gene is TRBJ1-1, the V gene TRBV29-1; D call uncertain. Germline V lookup: CDR1 SQVTM, CDR2 ANQGSEA. V was trimmed by 6 bases and J by 4 bases, leaving 15 bases between them. This CDR3 is built from 13 residues. CDR3 loop: CSVISGLGTEAFF. In DNA, the CDR3 is TGCAGCGTCATATCGGGTCTAGGCACTGAAGCTTTCTTT.

This clonotype was counted ten times or more. This chain connects TRBV7-9 to TRBJ1-6; D is unclear. This CDR3 region has 15 residues. Germline CDR1 SEHNR, CDR2 FQNEAQ (reference sequence). The V end lost 5 bases, the J end lost 0 bases, and 8 bases lay between the germline ends. CDR3 amino acids: CASSAESSYNSPLHF. The CDR3 bases are TGTGCCAGCAGCGCAGAGAGCTCCTATAATTCACCCCTCCACTTT.

There are many counts of this clonotype. The chain recombines TRBV15 with TRBJ1-5, with D uncertain. Deletions cut 3 bases from V and 3 bases from J, with 6 bases between. This CDR3 is 13 amino acids long. CDR1 and CDR2 from the germline V gene are LNHNV and YYDKDF (reference sequence). CDR3 DNA: TGTGCCACCAGCAGCGGGCTCAATCAGCCCCAGCATTTT. This encodes CATSSGLNQPQHF.